The following is a T cell receptor (beta chain) sequence with its context. Germline CDR1 and CDR2: MDHEN and SYDVKM. Trimming cost V 5 bases and J 3 bases, with 14 bases left between them. This CDR3 is built from 14 residues. Naive-designated CD8 cells lacked CD45RO, were positively enriched for CCR7, and omitted terminally differentiated effector memory CD45RA+ cells. The data originate from a study of shared clonotypes between healthy human individuals. TCRdb keeps only in-frame clones here, not all; method: immunoSEQ multiplex PCR. The repertoire has 2 million to 2.5 million clones, approximately 94% of them found once; the top ten carry more than 1.5%.

This chain links TRBV28 with TRBJ2-7; TRBD2 is a possible D gene (6 bases). This receptor was identified in a young man in good health. Some clones in this sample may be carry-over from other donors' samples. Sequences were obtained from naive CD8+ T cells from PBMCs. The CDR3 DNA is TGTGCCAGCAGTGCGCAGGGAGGAAGCTACGAGCAGTACTTC. Its translation: CASSAQGGSYEQYF. Based on the CDR3 plus reference TRBV28 and TRBJ2-7, the full variable domain is DVKVTQSSRYLVKRTGEKVFLECVQDMDHENMFWYRQDPGLGLRLIYFSYDVKMKEKGDIPEGYSVSREKKERFSLILESASTNQTSMYLCASSAQGGSYEQYFGPGTRLTVT.